This TCR beta chain comes out of a study of early T cells in non-severe SARS-CoV-2 infection. Germline values: CDR1 SGHVS, CDR2 FQNEAQ. CDR3 size: 15 residues. Trimming took 0 bases from V and 5 from J, leaving 11 bases between them. This clonotype appeared many times. Separate cDNA molecules each had unique molecular identifiers attached to them. TCRdb ran MiXCR on the 5' RACE reads and lists one entry per CDR3 protein. The table records 45,000 to 70,000 distinct CDR3 sequences, less than 9.5% of them present only once. This specimen consisted of whole blood, obtained at baseline. The chain employs TRBV7-8 and TRBJ2-1; TRBD1 is a possible D gene (6 bases). The clonotype originates from an adult who was a healthcare worker with PCR-confirmed SARS-CoV-2 infection or an uninfected control (not recorded which). In DNA, the CDR3 is TGTGCCAGCAGCTTAGCGCCCAGGGGCAACAATGAGCAGTTCTTC. Translated, it gives CASSLAPRGNNEQFF.